This T cell receptor (beta chain) was captured by sequencing in a study of shared clonotypes between healthy human individuals. Trimming took off 11 bases at V and 3 bases at J, with 19 bases between the two ends. The CDR3 length is 14 residues. A remark on this clone: The antigen remains unidentified.

The repertoire was sequenced with immunoSEQ multiplex PCR; TCRdb's copy has only in-frame clones and lacks some. The repertoire consists of 550,000 to 850,000 clones, with approximately 79% occurring once and the leading ten covering 1.5% to 2%. General study findings and limits: Generally, naive subsets came out with larger estimated richness than memory subsets.

The chain combines TRBV23-1 with TRBJ1-2; tentatively, D is TRBD1 (6 bases). TRBV23-1 qualifies as an ORF whose function is uncertain. The source of this sequence is a woman in her twenties or thirties in good health. The specimen was memory CD4+ T cells sorted from blood. The subset here: CD45RA-negative fraction. CDR3 bases: TGCGCCCCAAATCCCAGGGGCGCGGACTATGGCTACACCTTC. Its protein is CAPNPRGADYGYTF.